The source of this TCR beta chain is a study of blood T cell repertoires in COVID-19. Clones were read by immunoSEQ multiplex PCR, and TCRdb kept only the in-frame ones, dropping some. The table lists 250,000 or so clones, approximately 84% of them singletons. CDR1 and CDR2 from the germline V gene are SGHVS and FQNEAQ. J gave up 5 bases and V 1 base, and 7 bases lay outside the gene matches. The CDR3 is 17 amino acids. The J gene is TRBJ2-1, the V gene TRBV7-8; 11 positions agree with TRBD2. The clonotype comes from a woman of 80 years or more with acute or convalescent COVID-19. The sequenced sample was peripheral blood. The chain's CDR3 is CASSLVRLAGPHNEQFF. The CDR3 coding sequence is TGTGCCAGCAGCTTAGTCCGACTAGCGGGACCCCACAATGAGCAGTTCTTC.